This TCR beta chain was sequenced in a study of blood T cell repertoires in COVID-19. Study in general: There were acute and convalescent COVID-19 samples, and they came from the United States, Italy and Spain.

This clone has only one observation. Individuals aged roughly 18 to 95 years were recruited from around 22 US areas. Assay used: immunoSEQ multiplex PCR; TCRdb lists only in-frame clones, some missing. The data hold 150,000 to 200,000 clones, with 80% to 90% observed a single time. Looked up from germline, CDR1 is SGHKS and CDR2 is YYEKEE (reference sequence). The CDR3 extends over 15 amino acids. V lost 0 bases to trimming and J lost 4 bases, with 13 bases between them. The TCR comes from a woman younger than 35 who had recovered from COVID-19. Sequenced material: PBMCs or T cells enriched from blood (not recorded which). The V gene is TRBV5-5, the J gene TRBJ2-5, with a tentative D call TRBD2 (6 bases). CDR3: CASSLGAEGRETQYF. CDR3 bases: TGTGCCAGCAGCTTGGGCGCGGAGGGGAGAGAGACCCAGTACTTC.